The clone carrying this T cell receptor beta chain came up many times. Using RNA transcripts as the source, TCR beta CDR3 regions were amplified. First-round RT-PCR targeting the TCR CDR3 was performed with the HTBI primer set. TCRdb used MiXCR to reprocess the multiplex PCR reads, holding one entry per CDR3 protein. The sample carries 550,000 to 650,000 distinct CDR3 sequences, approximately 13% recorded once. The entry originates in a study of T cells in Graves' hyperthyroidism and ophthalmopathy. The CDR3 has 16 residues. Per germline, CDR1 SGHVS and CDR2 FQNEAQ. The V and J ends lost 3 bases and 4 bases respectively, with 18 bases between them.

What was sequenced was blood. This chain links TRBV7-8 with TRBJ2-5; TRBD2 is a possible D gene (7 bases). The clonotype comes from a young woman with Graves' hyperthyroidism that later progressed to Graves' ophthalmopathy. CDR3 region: CASSFMLSRGGETQYF. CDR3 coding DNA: TGTGCCAGCAGCTTTATGTTGAGTAGGGGGGGAGAGACCCAGTACTTC.